Listed here are 18 T cell receptor beta chains from one sample, sequenced in a study of spatial heterogeneity in lung cancer (dated by TCRdb to between 2017 and 2020). Library generation was performed with 5' RACE. Sequenced using a NextSeq 500. TCRdb redid the processing of the public reads, applying fastp at Q25 and MiXCR, and retained in-frame beta chains. Rows with a matching CDR3 protein are joined into one entry that keeps the most common DNA and genes. The sample contains about 15,000 distinct CDR3 sequences, roughly 6.2% of them found a single time. The ten largest clonotypes hold around 7% of the sample. Antigens of these TCRs are unknown. According to the study, the label for this sample's time point signals: sample taken at primary tumor resection. What the study reported, not specific to this receptor: The tumor nonsynonymous mutation count correlated with the number of expanded alpha and beta TCRs within the tumor.

Sequencing was performed on lung tumor tissue, taken at surgery. All receptors derive from a male donor with early-stage non-small cell lung cancer.

In this sample, this clonotype turned up many times. This beta chain lies outside the target of a library built for alpha chains; its clone size means little. V usage is TRBV7-3 and J usage is TRBJ2-3, with D unclear. V lost 5 bases and J 1 base, leaving 4 bases between the germline ends. This CDR3 is built from 12 residues. Germline lookup yields CDR1 SGHTA and CDR2 FQGTGA. This CDR3 is CASSDRTDTQYF. CDR3 in DNA: TGTGCCAGCAGCGATCGCACAGATACGCAGTATTTT.

This clonotype was counted many times. Since it is a stray read in a library aimed at alpha chains, this beta chain has a size that is not meaningful. The V gene is TRBV10-1, the J gene TRBJ1-2, with a tentative D call TRBD1 (5 bases). The CDR3 is 22 residues long. Trimming shortened V by 6 bases and J by 3 bases, and 38 bases separated the two germline ends. Germline V CDR1 and CDR2: WNHNN, SYGVQD (reference sequence). The CDR3 DNA is TGCGCCAGCAGCCTCCGGGACGACGAGGGGACGACGACGGCTCCCCCATACTATGGCTACACCTTC. Translation gives CASSLRDDEGTTTAPPYYGYTF.

This clonotype showed up many times. The library was built for alpha chains, so this beta chain is an off-target read and its size means little. The chain employs TRBV6-5 and TRBJ2-5; D not certain. Germline assignment: CDR1 MNHEY and CDR2 SVGAGI. The V gene lost 4 bases and the J gene lost 0 bases, with 9 bases spanning the gap. The CDR3 is 14 residues long. CDR3 bases: TGTGCCAGCAGTTTGAGACACTACCAAGAGACCCAGTACTTC. Its protein is CASSLRHYQETQYF.

In this sample, this clonotype is medium-sized. For a library built for alpha chains, this beta chain is a stray read; little rests on its size. This rearrangement joins TRBV20-1 to TRBJ2-4; 7 bases are shared with TRBD2. V lost 0 bases and J lost 3; bases outside the gene matches: 5. Germline-derived CDR1 and CDR2 are DFQATT and SNEGSKA (reference sequence). This CDR3 has 15 amino acids. In DNA, the CDR3 is TGCAGTGCTAGAGACAGCGGGATCAGCAAAAACATTCAGTACTTC. Residues: CSARDSGISKNIQYF.

This clonotype was detected ten times or more. This beta chain lies outside the target of a library built for alpha chains; its clone size means little. The chain has TRBV11-3 and TRBJ2-7; D gene ambiguous. V was shortened by 0 bases and J by 3 bases, with 9 bases between the two germline ends. This CDR3 is built from 14 residues. CDR1 is SGHNT and CDR2 is YENEEA in the germline V gene. The CDR3, as DNA: TGTGCCAGCAGCTTAGATTTCCCAGACTACGAGCAGTACTTC. This encodes CASSLDFPDYEQYF.

Many counts were recorded for this clonotype. Because this beta chain is a stray read in a library intended to capture alpha chains, its abundance should not be given much weight. This rearrangement joins TRBV6-2 or TRBV6-3 to TRBJ1-5; D might be TRBD1 (6 bases). V was cut by 5 bases and J by 3 bases, with 8 bases left in between. Germline V gene lookup returns CDR1 MNHEY and CDR2 SVGEGT. The CDR3 is 13 residues long. The CDR3 bases are TGTGCCAGCAGTGACAGGATCAATCAGCCCCAGCATTTT. It is translated as CASSDRINQPQHF.

There are many counts of this clonotype. This beta chain is a stray read from a library made for alpha chains; its abundance is not meaningful. The V call is TRBV12-3 or TRBV12-4, the J call TRBJ2-7; D is unclear. The CDR3 extends over 10 amino acids. V lost 3 bases and J 7 bases, leaving 4 bases between the germline ends. The CDR3 is CASSFWEQYF. The DNA for the CDR3 is TGTGCCAGCAGTTTTTGGGAGCAGTACTTC.

This clonotype was seen many times. This beta chain is an off-target read within a library intended for alpha chains, so its frequency means little. The chain uses TRBV2 and TRBJ2-5; a possible D gene is TRBD2 (5 bases). The CDR3 spans 14 residues. Germline CDR1 is SNHLY and CDR2 is FYNNEI. The V end was cut by 2 bases, the J end by 2 bases, with 9 bases between. For the CDR3, the DNA is TGTGCCAGCAGTGAAAGTACTAGTCAAGAGACCCAGTACTTC. Residues: CASSESTSQETQYF. Together with reference TRBV2 and TRBJ2-5, the CDR3 gives the full variable domain: EPEVTQTPSHQVTQMGQEVILRCVPISNHLYFYWYRQILGQKVEFLVSFYNNEISEKSEIFDDQFSVERPDGSNFTLKIRSTKLEDSAMYFCASSESTSQETQYFGPGTRLLVL.

This clonotype was counted at least ten times. A library made for alpha chains picked up this beta chain off target, so its size means little. V gene TRBV9 combines with J gene TRBJ1-4, with a possible D match to TRBD1 (5 bases). CDR1 is SGDLS, CDR2 YYNGEE, per germline. The V and J ends lost 0 bases and 6 bases respectively, with 15 bases between them. The CDR3 totals 16 residues. The CDR3 nucleotides read TGTGCCAGCAGCGTAGGAGACCCCCAGGGAGATGAAAAACTGTTTTTT. Protein: CASSVGDPQGDEKLFF.

This clonotype was seen many times. The library was built for alpha chains, so this beta chain is an off-target read and its size means little. The chain carries TRBV29-1 and TRBJ2-3; a possible D gene is TRBD1 (5 bases). Germline CDR1 and CDR2: SQVTM and ANQGSEA. The ends were cut back, 2 bases at V and 1 base at J, with 13 bases in the middle. The CDR3 is made up of 15 amino acids. The CDR3 is CSVESIETGTDTQYF. Here the CDR3 DNA reads TGCAGCGTTGAAAGTATTGAGACAGGCACAGATACGCAGTATTTT.

In this sample, this clonotype turned up many times. Since the library was made to target alpha chains, this beta chain is a stray read and its abundance is not meaningful. V gene TRBV28 combines with J gene TRBJ1-5; unclear D gene. The CDR3 contains 14 residues. Germline CDR1 and CDR2: MDHEN and SYDVKM. V shed 8 bases and J shed 4 bases, with 15 bases lying between them. CDR3 sequence reads: CASQVGGLNQPQHF. In DNA form, the CDR3 reads TGTGCCAGCCAGGTTGGAGGTTTAAATCAGCCCCAGCATTTT.

There are many counts of this clonotype. This beta chain is off target for a library built for alpha chains, so its abundance means little. V is TRBV11-2 and J is TRBJ2-7, with 8 bases matching TRBD2. Germline V gene data show CDR1 as SGHAT and CDR2 as FQNNGV. Trimming at V came to 4 bases and at J to 1 base, leaving 3 bases not matched to a gene. The CDR3 runs to 14 residues. The CDR3: CASSSGGKSYEQYF. The DNA for the CDR3 is TGTGCCAGCAGCTCGGGAGGGAAATCCTACGAGCAGTACTTC.

The sample holds many counts of this clonotype. This beta chain is off target for a library built for alpha chains, so its abundance means little. The chain carries TRBV19 and TRBJ2-6; 8 nucleotides align to TRBD2. J gave up 7 bases and V 6 bases, and 11 bases lay outside the gene matches. Germline CDR1 LNHDA, CDR2 SQIVND (reference sequence). The CDR3 is 16 residues long. The CDR3 reads CASSSARRGGANVLTF. The CDR3 DNA reads TGTGCCAGTAGCTCCGCCCGACGGGGGGGAGCCAACGTCCTGACTTTC. Drawing the rest from reference TRBV19 and TRBJ2-6, the complete variable domain is DGGITQSPKYLFRKEGQNVTLSCEQNLNHDAMYWYRQDPGQGLRLIYYSQIVNDFQKGDIAEGYSVSREKKESFPLTVTSAQKNPTAFYLCASSSARRGGANVLTFGAGSRLTVL.

This clonotype was seen only a few times. Little can be read into the size of this beta chain, an off-target read in a library designed for alpha chains. The J gene is TRBJ1-6, the V gene TRBV10-3, with D unclear. The CDR3 runs 15 residues. From germline, CDR1 is ENHRY and CDR2 SYGVKD. With 0 bases removed from V and 10 bases from J, the gap between germline ends came to 13 bases. CDR3 bases: TGTGCCATCAGTGAGTCGACGGGGTCGGGATCACCCCTCCACTTT. This translates into CAISESTGSGSPLHF.

This clonotype was counted ten times or more. Found in a library prepared for alpha chains, this beta chain is an off-target read, and its abundance has little meaning. The rearrangement links TRBV10-3 to TRBJ2-1; no definite D call. In germline, CDR1 is ENHRY, CDR2 SYGVKD. V lost 3 bases, J lost 7 bases, and 7 bases lay in between. CDR3 length equals 12 residues. In DNA form, the CDR3 reads TGTGCCATCAGTGATTTTAGGAATGAGCAGTTCTTC. The encoded protein is CAISDFRNEQFF.

Relative to its sample, this clonotype is medium-sized. This beta chain is an off-target read within a library intended for alpha chains, so its frequency means little. The chain joins TRBV6-5 to TRBJ2-1, with 7 bases identical to TRBD1. This CDR3 has 14 amino acids. Germline trimming cut 5 bases from V and 6 bases from J; bases unmatched to any gene: 7. Germline lookup yields CDR1 MNHEY and CDR2 SVGAGI. The CDR3 sequence: CASSPQGQANEQFF. DNA of the CDR3: TGTGCCAGCAGTCCACAGGGGCAGGCCAATGAGCAGTTCTTC.

The table lists this clonotype with many counts. Within a library made for alpha chains, this beta chain is off target, and its count is uninformative. The chain uses TRBV12-3 or TRBV12-4 and TRBJ1-2; TRBD1 aligns across 7 bases. Trimming at V came to 5 bases and at J to 7 bases, leaving 13 bases not matched to a gene. The CDR3 runs to 15 residues. CDR3 nucleotides: TGTGCCAGCAGTCCGCAGGGACAGTTAAGCAGTGGCTACACCTTC. Translated: CASSPQGQLSSGYTF.

This clonotype was counted many times. This beta chain lies outside the target of a library built for alpha chains; its clone size means little. The chain carries TRBV3-1 and TRBJ2-3; TRBD2 agrees at 9 bases. Germline-derived CDR1 and CDR2 are LGHDT and YNNKEL (reference sequence). There are 16 residues in the CDR3. Trimming at V came to 2 bases and at J to 11 bases, leaving 14 bases not matched to a gene. Here the CDR3 DNA reads TGTGCCAGCAGCCAATTAGGGGCCGAAAAAGCGGGAGGGCAGTATTTT. Amino acids: CASSQLGAEKAGGQYF.